This passage covers 5 T cell receptor beta chains from one sample sequenced in a study of vaccination effects on CD4 cells after COVID-19. Viral peptide pools were used in the ViraFEST assay to expand antigen-specific CD4+ T cells, and sequencing came afterward. Scientists isolated CD4+ T cells after a roughly nine-day culture period ended. Having tested negative for nucleocapsid antibodies, the vaccine recipients showed no prior SARS-CoV-2 infection. No cognate antigen is known for these TCRs. Clones were sequenced by immunoSEQ multiplex PCR, and TCRdb holds only the in-frame ones, with some missing. The sample holds 41,000 or so clones; approximately 80% are singletons and the top ten take 2.9%. The sequencing used CD4+ T cells from PBMCs cultured with HCoV-NL63 spike peptides, collected before COVID-19 vaccination. Every receptor here comes from a human donor who received a COVID-19 vaccine.

This chain links TRBV7-3 with TRBJ2-2; D may be TRBD2 (5 bases). The V end lost 5 bases, the J end lost 3 bases, and 16 bases lay between the germline ends. This CDR3 has 16 amino acids. Germline loops: CDR1 SGHTA, CDR2 FQGTGA. This CDR3 is CASSLTAGVDTGELFF. The CDR3 nucleotides read TGTGCCAGCAGCCTTACCGCCGGGGTCGACACCGGGGAGCTGTTTTTT.

The V and J genes are TRBV21-1 and TRBJ2-1; the tabulated D call, TRBD2, remains unverified against the DNA. TRBV21-1 is shown as a pseudogene. The CDR3 contains 16 residues. CDR3 sequence (DNA): TGTGCCAGCAGCAATTCCGAACAGGGACTATACAATGAGCAGTTCTTC. This gives the protein CASSNSEQGLYNEQFF.

The rearrangement links TRBV7-2 to TRBJ2-1; the match to TRBD1 covers 7 bases. After removal of 1 base from V and 2 bases from J, the junction contained 8 bases not matched to a gene. From germline, CDR1 is SGHTA and CDR2 FQGNSA. The CDR3 has 17 amino acids. The CDR3 sequence: CASSLDSGTAPYNEQFF. The CDR3 DNA reads as TGTGCCAGCAGCTTAGACTCCGGGACAGCACCCTACAATGAGCAGTTCTTC.

This clone was detected only a few times. This CDR3 is CASSLLGTGNEKLFF. The DNA for the CDR3 is TGTGCCAGCAGTCTTTTGGGGACGGGGAATGAAAAACTGTTTTTT. The J gene is TRBJ1-4, the V gene TRBV6-5; D possibly corresponds to TRBD1 (5 bases). The CDR3 extends over 15 amino acids. Germline-derived CDR1 and CDR2 are MNHEY and SVGAGI. V lost 5 bases, J lost 5 bases, and 15 bases lay in between.

This clone occurred a few times. The chain carries TRBV6-6 and TRBJ1-1; TRBD1 matches at 8 bases. The length of the CDR3 is 14 residues. Per germline, CDR1 MNHNY and CDR2 SVGAGI (reference sequence). The junction had 3 bases not matched to a gene; V was cut back by 6 bases and J by 0 bases. The DNA of the CDR3 is TGTGCCAGCAGCGGACAGGGAATGAACACTGAAGCTTTCTTT. This gives the protein CASSGQGMNTEAFF.